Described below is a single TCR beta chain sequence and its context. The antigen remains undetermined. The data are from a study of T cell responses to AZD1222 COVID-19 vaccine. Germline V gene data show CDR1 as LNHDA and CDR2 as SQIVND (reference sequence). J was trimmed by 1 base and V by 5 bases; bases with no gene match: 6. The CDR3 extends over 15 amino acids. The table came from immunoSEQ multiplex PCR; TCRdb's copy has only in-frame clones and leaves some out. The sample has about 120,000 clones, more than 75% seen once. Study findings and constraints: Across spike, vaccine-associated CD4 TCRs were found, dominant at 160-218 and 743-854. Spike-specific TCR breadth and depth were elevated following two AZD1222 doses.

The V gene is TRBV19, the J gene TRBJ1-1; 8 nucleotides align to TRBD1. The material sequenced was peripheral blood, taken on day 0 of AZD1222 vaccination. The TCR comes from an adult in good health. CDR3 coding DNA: TGTGCCAGTAGTCCACAGGACAGGGAGAACACTGAAGCTTTCTTT. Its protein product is CASSPQDRENTEAFF.